The 29 T cell receptor beta chains given below trace back to one sample, sequenced in a study of CD8+ T cells in alopecia areata. Following RNA extraction, reverse transcription yielded cDNA that acted as the sequencing template. The assay was immunoSEQ multiplex PCR, and TCRdb's table has in-frame clones only and misses some. Counted here are 150,000 to 160,000 clones, around 55% occurring once; the ten biggest clones make up just under 20%. Here the sequenced sample was CD8+ T cells sorted from blood, taken at week 0. The receptors come from a human donor with alopecia areata.

The chain couples TRBV7-8 to TRBJ1-5; possible D gene TRBD1, 5 bases. In germline, CDR1 is SGHVS, CDR2 FQNEAQ. This CDR3 has 14 amino acids. Trimming cost V 5 bases and J 4 bases, with 12 bases left between them. Written as DNA, the CDR3 is TGTGCCAGCAGCCCAGGGCAAGGGAATCAGCCCCAGCATTTT. Its protein is CASSPGQGNQPQHF.

This sequence joins TRBV9 and TRBJ1-1, with D unresolved. Trimming took 0 bases from V and 6 from J, leaving 12 bases between them. The CDR3 runs to 14 residues. The germline CDR1 and CDR2 sequences are SGDLS and YYNGEE. The DNA of the CDR3 is TGTGCCAGCAGCGTAGACTCGGTCGGCGCTGAAGCTTTCTTT. It is translated as CASSVDSVGAEAFF.

This clone was observed a few times. The chain recombines TRBV7-2 with TRBJ2-7, with 9 bases matching TRBD1. The CDR3 loop spans 15 amino acids. V gave up 1 base and J gave up 6 bases; unmatched junction bases: 7. CDR1 and CDR2 (germline): SGHTA, FQGNSA. CDR3: CASSLDWTGAFEQYF. Written as DNA, the CDR3 is TGTGCCAGCAGCTTAGATTGGACAGGGGCGTTCGAGCAGTACTTC.

The V and J genes are TRBV7-9 and TRBJ2-6; 11 bases align to TRBD1. The CDR3 consists of 18 residues. With 1 base clipped from V and 3 bases from J, the junction kept 5 bases outside the gene matches. The germline V gene encodes CDR1 SEHNR and CDR2 FQNEAQ (reference sequence). CDR3 amino acids: CASSLEGTGGDGANVLTF. CDR3 bases: TGTGCCAGCAGCTTAGAGGGGACAGGGGGAGATGGGGCCAACGTCCTGACTTTC.

The chain carries TRBV30 and TRBJ2-7; D is perhaps TRBD1 (6 bases). The CDR3 consists of 14 residues. With 7 bases removed from V and 3 bases from J, the gap between germline ends came to 19 bases. CDR1 is GTSNPN and CDR2 is SVGIG in the germline V gene (reference sequence). CDR3 sequence reads: CASTGHGVVYEQYF. DNA of the CDR3: TGTGCCTCGACAGGACACGGCGTCGTCTACGAGCAGTACTTC.

This clone was seen a few times. This sequence joins TRBV5-1 and TRBJ2-7; 8 nucleotides line up with TRBD1. Germline assignment: CDR1 SGHRS and CDR2 YFSETQ. CDR3 length: 15 residues. V was clipped by 2 bases and J by 4 bases; unmatched bases: 8. Here the CDR3 DNA reads TGCGCCAGCAGCTTAGGAGAGACAGGGGCTTACGAGCAGTACTTC. It is translated as CASSLGETGAYEQYF.

J is TRBJ2-3 and V is TRBV29-1; TRBD1 agrees at 11 bases. Germline values: CDR1 SQVTM, CDR2 ANQGSEA. The CDR3 is made up of 15 amino acids. Trimming at V came to 4 bases and at J to 4 bases, leaving 7 bases not matched to a gene. Here the CDR3 DNA reads TGCAGCGTTGTACCCCGGGACAGGGGGGCAGATACGCAGTATTTT. Translation: CSVVPRDRGADTQYF.

The chain couples TRBV7-8 to TRBJ2-5; D assignment may be TRBD1 or TRBD2 (5 bases each). The germline CDR1 and CDR2 sequences are SGHVS and FQNEAQ. Trimming took off 5 bases at V and 2 bases at J, with 15 bases between the two ends. This CDR3 region has 15 residues. The CDR3 DNA reads as TGTGCCAGCAGCACCCCGGGACGGAATCAAGAGACCCAGTACTTC. This sequence encodes CASSTPGRNQETQYF.

This clone was counted a few times. The gene calls are TRBV14 and TRBJ2-1; unclear D gene. Germline V gene data show CDR1 as SGHDN and CDR2 as FVKESK. The germline V and J ends were trimmed by 0 bases and 0 bases, with 6 bases remaining between them. This CDR3 spans 15 amino acids. The CDR3 DNA reads TGTGCCAGCAGCCAAGACAGTTACTCCTACAATGAGCAGTTCTTC. Translated, it gives CASSQDSYSYNEQFF.

The chain joins TRBV30 to TRBJ1-2; no definite D call. CDR1 GTSNPN and CDR2 SVGIG come from the germline V gene (reference sequence). The CDR3 loop spans 12 amino acids. Trimming took 1 base from V and 5 from J, leaving 8 bases between them. CDR3 in DNA: TGTGCCTGGAGTGAGGATTTGTATGGCTACACCTTC. Protein product: CAWSEDLYGYTF.

V and J are TRBV5-6 and TRBJ1-2; possibly TRBD1 for D (6 bases). CDR3 length equals 17 residues. V lost 0 bases to trimming and J lost 3 bases, with 18 bases between them. Germline lookup yields CDR1 SGHDT and CDR2 YYEEEE. Here the CDR3 reads CASSLGQVIRWDYGYTF. CDR3 coding DNA: TGTGCCAGCAGCTTGGGACAGGTCATCCGCTGGGACTATGGCTACACCTTC. The whole variable domain, filled in from reference TRBV5-6 and TRBJ1-2, reads DAGVTQSPTHLIKTRGQQVTLRCSPKSGHDTVSWYQQALGQGPQFIFQYYEEEERQRGNFPDRFSGHQFPNYSSELNVNALLLGDSALYLCASSLGQVIRWDYGYTFGSGTRLTVV.

The rearrangement joins TRBV10-2 to TRBJ2-3; maybe TRBD2 (7 bases). V was clipped by 3 bases and J by 5 bases, with 12 bases between them. Per the germline V gene, CDR1 is WSHSY and CDR2 is SAAADI. This CDR3 contains 14 residues. CDR3 sequence: CASSDEGGEDTQYF. The CDR3 DNA is TGCGCCAGCAGTGATGAGGGGGGGGAAGATACGCAGTATTTT.

This clone was counted only a few times. The CDR3 protein is CATSLSWRGTEAFF. The CDR3 DNA reads TGTGCCACCAGCCTCAGCTGGCGAGGGACTGAAGCTTTCTTT. The chain links TRBV15 to TRBJ1-1; D not resolved. In germline, CDR1 is LNHNV, CDR2 YYDKDF (reference sequence). There are 14 residues in the CDR3. The V end was cut by 5 bases, the J end by 5 bases, with 15 bases between.

The V gene is TRBV5-5, the J gene TRBJ2-4; the D is unclear. The germline V gene encodes CDR1 SGHKS and CDR2 YYEKEE (reference sequence). The ends were cut back, 0 bases at V and 3 bases at J, with 10 bases in the middle. This CDR3 has 15 amino acids. This CDR3 is CASSLGSGGKNIQYF. The CDR3 DNA reads TGTGCCAGCAGCTTGGGTTCCGGCGGCAAAAACATTCAGTACTTC.

The chain's CDR3 is CSVDGDRPAYGYTF. CDR3 nucleotide sequence: TGCAGCGTTGATGGCGACAGACCGGCCTATGGCTACACCTTC. The chain recombines TRBV29-1 with TRBJ1-2, with D possibly matching TRBD1 (5 bases). Germline V gene sequence: CDR1 SQVTM, CDR2 ANQGSEA. This CDR3 has 14 amino acids. With 3 bases removed from V and 4 bases from J, the gap between germline ends came to 15 bases.

The chain has TRBV13 and TRBJ1-2; TRBD1 is a possible D gene (5 bases). Trimming stripped 4 bases from V and 4 bases from J, with 13 bases between. Germline CDR1 is PRHDT and CDR2 is FYEKMQ (reference sequence). The CDR3 is made up of 14 amino acids. In nucleotides, the CDR3 is TGTGCCAGCAGCTCAGGGTTCTACTCCTATGGCTACACCTTC. Its translation is CASSSGFYSYGYTF.

The chain employs TRBV30 and TRBJ1-2, with D possibly being TRBD1 (6 bases). Germline V gene data show CDR1 as GTSNPN and CDR2 as SVGIG (reference sequence). The CDR3 runs 12 residues. V was trimmed by 5 bases and J by 4 bases, leaving 11 bases between them. The CDR3 DNA reads as TGTGCCTGGGCGACAGGCCTCTATGGCTACACCTTC. Protein sequence: CAWATGLYGYTF.

The chain has TRBV13 and TRBJ1-1, with 7 positions matching TRBD1. J was trimmed by 8 bases and V by 5 bases; bases with no gene match: 5. The V gene's germline CDR1 is PRHDT and CDR2 FYEKMQ (reference sequence). CDR3 length equals 12 residues. CDR3 protein: CASSEQGREAFF. The CDR3 DNA reads TGTGCCAGCAGCGAACAGGGGCGGGAAGCTTTCTTT. The variable domain in full, completed from reference TRBV13 and TRBJ1-1, reads AAGVIQSPRHLIKEKRETATLKCYPIPRHDTVYWYQQGPGQDPQFLISFYEKMQSDKGSIPDRFSAQQFSDYHSELNMSSLELGDSALYFCASSEQGREAFFGQGTRLTVV.

V and J are TRBV9 and TRBJ2-7; 8 nucleotides match TRBD2. CDR3 length equals 13 residues. Germline trimming cut 4 bases from V and 2 bases from J; bases unmatched to any gene: 2. The V gene's germline CDR1 is SGDLS and CDR2 YYNGEE. The CDR3 region has the DNA TGTGCCAGCAGCCGGGGGGGCGCCTACGAGCAGTACTTC. Protein: CASSRGGAYEQYF.

This sequence joins TRBV9 and TRBJ2-7; 7 bases are shared with TRBD2. V shed 2 bases, J shed 3 bases, and the junction held 8 bases outside the gene matches. This CDR3 has 15 residues. Germline V CDR1 and CDR2: SGDLS, YYNGEE. CDR3 protein: CASSVGGDQFYEQYF. CDR3 coding DNA: TGTGCCAGCAGCGTGGGAGGGGATCAGTTCTACGAGCAGTACTTC.

The J gene is TRBJ2-2, the V gene TRBV5-6; D gene ambiguous. The CDR3 has 13 amino acids. Trimming took off 4 bases at V and 8 bases at J, with 12 bases between the two ends. Per the germline V gene, CDR1 is SGHDT and CDR2 is YYEEEE. The CDR3 protein is CASSPGSVGELFF. The CDR3 nucleotides read TGTGCCAGCAGCCCTGGTAGTGTGGGGGAGCTGTTTTTT.

This rearrangement joins TRBV4-3 to TRBJ2-1; 12 bases align to TRBD2. The V segment lost 4 bases and the J segment 9 bases; nucleotides outside the gene matches: 13. The CDR3 totals 17 residues. Per the germline V gene, CDR1 is LGHNA and CDR2 is YSLEER. This CDR3 reads CASSLYSSGGASGEQFF. As DNA, the CDR3 is TGCGCCAGCAGCCTCTACTCTAGCGGGGGGGCTTCGGGTGAGCAGTTCTTC.

As regards this clone: A single base separates this from a much larger clone, so it may be a read error. The chain has TRBV9 and TRBJ2-2; unclear D gene. Germline CDR1 is SGDLS and CDR2 is YYNGEE. V lost 4 bases, J lost 4 bases, and 5 bases lay in between. CDR3 size: 12 residues. The CDR3 here is CASSPGTGELFF. For the CDR3, the DNA is TGTGCCAGCAGCCCGGGCACCGGGGAGCTGTTTTTT.

This sequence joins TRBV4-3 and TRBJ2-1; the match to TRBD2 covers 7 bases. The CDR3 is 16 amino acids. After removal of 1 base from V and 2 bases from J, the junction contained 5 bases not matched to a gene. Germline V gene data show CDR1 as LGHNA and CDR2 as YSLEER. CDR3 amino acids: CASSQGTGGTYNEQFF. The CDR3 nucleotides are TGCGCCAGCAGCCAAGGTACCGGGGGGACCTACAATGAGCAGTTCTTC.

The rearrangement joins TRBV29-1 to TRBJ2-3; 14 bases map to TRBD2. The CDR3 covers 15 residues. The V gene end was trimmed by 7 bases and the J gene end by 0 bases; junction bases not matched to a gene: 3. Germline V lookup: CDR1 SQVTM, CDR2 ANQGSEA. Here the CDR3 reads CSAWTSGGSTDTQYF. The DNA for the CDR3 is TGCAGCGCCTGGACTAGCGGGGGGAGCACAGATACGCAGTATTTT.

The J gene is TRBJ1-1, the V gene TRBV7-2; D is ambiguous. The CDR3 is 13 residues long. The germline V gene has CDR1 SGHTA and CDR2 FQGNSA. V gave up 4 bases and J gave up 4 bases, with 10 bases separating them. The DNA for the CDR3 is TGTGCCAGCAGCTATGACCCGGGCACTGAAGCTTTCTTT. Translating gives CASSYDPGTEAFF. Based on the CDR3 plus reference TRBV7-2 and TRBJ1-1, the full variable domain is GAGVSQSPSNKVTEKGKDVELRCDPISGHTALYWYRQSLGQGLEFLIYFQGNSAPDKSGLPSDRFSAERTGGSVSTLTIQRTQQEDSAVYLCASSYDPGTEAFFGQGTRLTVV.

The chain uses TRBV2 and TRBJ1-4; TRBD1 aligns across 7 bases. The CDR3 has 18 amino acids. J gave up 0 bases and V 1 base, and 8 bases lay outside the gene matches. CDR1 SNHLY and CDR2 FYNNEI come from the germline V gene. The CDR3 spells CASSEVTGFSSTNEKLFF. The CDR3 nucleotides are TGTGCCAGCAGTGAAGTGACAGGGTTCAGCTCAACTAATGAAAAACTGTTTTTT. The full variable domain, rest sourced from reference TRBV2 and TRBJ1-4, is EPEVTQTPSHQVTQMGQEVILRCVPISNHLYFYWYRQILGQKVEFLVSFYNNEISEKSEIFDDQFSVERPDGSNFTLKIRSTKLEDSAMYFCASSEVTGFSSTNEKLFFGSGTQLSVL.

This clone was seen only a few times. V gene TRBV11-2 combines with J gene TRBJ2-7; D not resolved. The CDR3 sequence is 13 residues long. Germline V lookup: CDR1 SGHAT, CDR2 FQNNGV. V dropped 2 bases and J dropped 2 bases, with 7 bases sitting between them. Here the CDR3 reads CASSLRRTYEQYF. CDR3 in DNA: TGTGCCAGCAGCTTAAGGCGGACCTACGAGCAGTACTTC.

This clone has only one observation. V usage is TRBV29-1 and J usage is TRBJ2-3; D uncertain. CDR1 SQVTM and CDR2 ANQGSEA come from the germline V gene. This CDR3 is built from 14 residues. The V end lost 3 bases, the J end lost 2 bases, and 12 bases lay between the germline ends. The CDR3 loop is CSVDTSSLTDTQYF. The CDR3 region has the DNA TGCAGCGTTGATACGTCCTCTCTCACAGATACGCAGTATTTT.